This T cell receptor beta chain was retrieved from a study of T cell clonotyping in hematopoietic cell transplantation. About this clone itself: Its antigen is not identified.

General study points: Pathologically expanded recipient clonotypes increased progressively from day 30 to day 180 as diversity fell. At the given depth, recipient repertoires were over 97% de novo clonotypes. Graft donor and pretransplant recipient Inverse Simpson Index values predicted broader posttransplant TCR diversity. CD4 and CD8 repertoire contributions could not be separated without sorting.

Assay used: immunoSEQ multiplex PCR; TCRdb lists only in-frame clones, some missing. The table lists 30,000 to 45,000 clones, around nine tenths of them singletons. Specimen: peripheral blood mononuclear cells. This clonotype was obtained from a woman between 35 and 50 years old in good health. Some clones in this sample may be carry-over from other donors' samples.

The CDR3: CAISSSYEQYF. In DNA form, the CDR3 reads TGTGCCATTTCCAGCTCCTACGAGCAGTACTTC. The V call is TRBV19, the J call TRBJ2-7, with D unclear. Trimming pared 10 bases from V and 0 bases from J, leaving 7 bases between. The CDR3 has 11 amino acids. Per germline, CDR1 LNHDA and CDR2 SQIVND (reference sequence).